The 19 T cell receptor beta chains below come from one sample, sequenced in a study of shared clonotypes between healthy human individuals. Clones were read by immunoSEQ multiplex PCR, and TCRdb kept only the in-frame ones, dropping some. The table includes 190,000 or so clones, around 63% detected once. Material for sequencing was memory CD4+ T cells sorted from blood. Subset described: CD45RA-negative fraction. The receptors derive from a young man in good health.

The chain combines TRBV4-1 with TRBJ2-2; 9 bases match TRBD1. This CDR3 spans 16 amino acids. The germline V gene has CDR1 MGHRA and CDR2 YSYEKL. The ends lost 4 bases at V and 6 bases at J; junction bases unmatched: 9. CDR3 sequence (DNA): TGCGCCAGCAGCCTTTCACCGGGACAGGGATCCGGGGAGCTGTTTTTT. It is translated as CASSLSPGQGSGELFF.

The CDR3 DNA reads TGTGCCAGCAGCTCAAGCCACACAGGGGAATGGCAAGAGACCCAGTACTTC. Translation: CASSSSHTGEWQETQYF. The chain joins TRBV13 to TRBJ2-5, with TRBD1 matching 7 bases. V lost 4 bases and J lost 2; bases outside the gene matches: 13. CDR3 length equals 17 residues. From germline, CDR1 is PRHDT and CDR2 FYEKMQ (reference sequence).

V gene TRBV5-1 combines with J gene TRBJ2-4, with D uncertain. Between the trimmed V and J ends, which lost 3 bases and 0 bases, there was a span of 10 bases. In germline, CDR1 is SGHRS, CDR2 YFSETQ. The CDR3 extends over 15 amino acids. The CDR3 here is CASSSGGSAKNIQYF. CDR3 nucleotide sequence: TGCGCCAGCAGCTCGGGCGGTTCAGCCAAAAACATTCAGTACTTC.

The chain combines TRBV19 with TRBJ1-5; D possibly corresponds to TRBD1 (6 bases). This CDR3 is 16 amino acids long. V dropped 4 bases and J dropped 5 bases, with 18 bases sitting between them. Germline V gives CDR1 LNHDA, CDR2 SQIVND (reference sequence). This chain's CDR3 is CASSTVGQNADQPQHF. DNA of the CDR3: TGTGCCAGTAGTACGGTTGGACAGAACGCAGATCAGCCCCAGCATTTT.

Only a few counts were recorded for this clone. The rearrangement joins TRBV7-9 to TRBJ2-7; possibly TRBD1 or TRBD2 for D (5 bases each). The CDR3 loop spans 15 amino acids. V was clipped by 4 bases and J by 1 base, with 14 bases between them. Germline V gene data show CDR1 as SEHNR and CDR2 as FQNEAQ (reference sequence). The CDR3 sequence: CASSSRGARSYEQYF. CDR3 DNA sequence: TGTGCCAGCAGCTCACGAGGGGCGAGGTCCTACGAGCAGTACTTC. Full variable domain (remainder filled in from reference TRBV7-9 and TRBJ2-7): DTGVSQNPRHKITKRGQNVTFRCDPISEHNRLYWYRQTLGQGPEFLTYFQNEAQLEKSRLLSDRFSAERPKGSFSTLEIQRTEQGDSAMYLCASSSRGARSYEQYFGPGTRLTVT.

V gene TRBV4-3 combines with J gene TRBJ1-5; TRBD1 agrees at 9 bases. This CDR3 is built from 16 residues. Germline V gene data show CDR1 as LGHNA and CDR2 as YSLEER. Trimming took 4 bases from V and 4 from J; bases not matched to a gene: 8. In nucleotides, the CDR3 is TGCGCCAGCAGCCTTACCTCGGGACAGGGTAATCAGCCCCAGCATTTT. It codes for CASSLTSGQGNQPQHF.

The chain has TRBV5-1 and TRBJ2-7; maybe TRBD2 (5 bases). The V end was cut by 0 bases, the J end by 3 bases, with 19 bases between. The CDR3 is 17 residues long. The germline V gene has CDR1 SGHRS and CDR2 YFSETQ. In DNA form, the CDR3 reads TGCGCCAGCAGCTTGGTCGCTAGCAAGGACCAAAACTACGAGCAGTACTTC. It codes for CASSLVASKDQNYEQYF.

As for this clone: Other DNA sequences in the sample encode the same CDR3. The V gene is TRBV14, the J gene TRBJ2-5, with D tentatively TRBD2 (5 bases). Germline V CDR1 and CDR2: SGHDN, FVKESK. Deletions cut 6 bases from V and 5 bases from J, with 7 bases between. The CDR3 runs 11 residues. Written as DNA, the CDR3 is TGTGCCAGCAGTCGAGGGGAGACCCAGTACTTC. Its protein is CASSRGETQYF.

The V and J genes are TRBV9 and TRBJ2-2; D possibly corresponds to TRBD2 (5 bases). This CDR3 has 16 residues. From germline, CDR1 is SGDLS and CDR2 YYNGEE. V lost 4 bases, J lost 2 bases, and 15 bases lay in between. In nucleotides, the CDR3 is TGTGCCAGCAGCTTATCCGCCAGCGGAAACACCGGGGAGCTGTTTTTT. This gives the protein CASSLSASGNTGELFF.

Points on this clone: Mismatch with germline at one junction end may stem from a read error. The chain links TRBV7-9 to TRBJ2-5; D possibly matches TRBD1 or TRBD2 (5 bases each). CDR1 and CDR2 from the germline V gene are SEHNR and FQNEAQ (reference sequence). This CDR3 contains 13 residues. As DNA, the CDR3 is TGTGCTAGCAGCCCAGGGACGGCTGAGACCCAGTACTTC. Translation gives CASSPGTAETQYF.

The chain couples TRBV7-9 to TRBJ2-5; D is ambiguous. This CDR3 is built from 15 residues. Germline CDR1 and CDR2: SEHNR and FQNEAQ (reference sequence). With 2 bases removed from V and 6 bases from J, the gap between germline ends came to 16 bases. CDR3 nucleotides: TGTGCCAGCAGCTTAAGGACGGACCCGGCTCAGACCCAGTACTTC. Amino acids: CASSLRTDPAQTQYF. Looking up the rest from reference TRBV7-9 and TRBJ2-5 gives the full variable domain: DTGVSQNPRHKITKRGQNVTFRCDPISEHNRLYWYRQTLGQGPEFLTYFQNEAQLEKSRLLSDRFSAERPKGSFSTLEIQRTEQGDSAMYLCASSLRTDPAQTQYFGPGTRLLVL.

This clone was detected once. This chain uses TRBV6-5 with TRBJ1-1; D ambiguous. CDR1 is MNHEY and CDR2 is SVGAGI in the germline V gene. The V gene lost 8 bases and the J gene lost 4 bases, with 14 bases spanning the gap. The CDR3 runs to 13 residues. CDR3 in amino acids: CASLAPPGTEAFF. The CDR3 coding sequence is TGTGCCAGCCTAGCCCCCCCAGGCACTGAAGCTTTCTTT.

The V gene is TRBV5-5, the J gene TRBJ2-7; D remains ambiguous. The CDR3 runs 13 residues. Germline V CDR1 and CDR2: SGHKS, YYEKEE (reference sequence). V lost 2 bases, J lost 5 bases, and 11 bases lay in between. In DNA, the CDR3 is TGTGCCAGCAGCTTAGAGGTTGTAAACGAGCAGTACTTC. Its protein is CASSLEVVNEQYF.

The chain employs TRBV11-2 and TRBJ2-1; 9 nucleotides align to TRBD1. The CDR3 is made up of 15 amino acids. V was pared by 4 bases and J by 4 bases, with 5 bases of the junction left unmatched. The germline V gene has CDR1 SGHAT and CDR2 FQNNGV. CDR3 loop: CASSSGQGRYNEQFF. The CDR3 nucleotides read TGTGCCAGCAGCTCCGGACAGGGGAGGTACAATGAGCAGTTCTTC.

This clone was seen more than once but under ten times. The chain joins TRBV18 to TRBJ2-7, with unresolved D. Trimming took 2 bases from V and 2 from J, leaving 7 bases between them. Per the germline V gene, CDR1 is KGHSH and CDR2 is LQKENI. The CDR3 length is 13 residues. The CDR3: CASSPGSAYEQYF. In DNA form, the CDR3 reads TGTGCCAGCTCACCAGGGTCTGCCTACGAGCAGTACTTC.

This clone has more than one count but fewer than ten. This sequence joins TRBV15 and TRBJ1-5; weak D call: TRBD1 (5 bases). V was pared by 3 bases and J by 2 bases, with 17 bases between. This CDR3 spans 17 amino acids. Germline assignment: CDR1 LNHNV and CDR2 YYDKDF (reference sequence). Here the CDR3 reads CATSSHQGIRGNQPQHF. The CDR3 DNA follows: TGTGCCACCAGCAGCCATCAGGGTATTAGGGGCAATCAGCCCCAGCATTTT.

This chain joins TRBV10-3 and TRBJ1-5; D is uncertain. V was clipped by 10 bases and J by 4 bases, with 17 bases between them. This CDR3 comprises 14 residues. Germline loops: CDR1 ENHRY, CDR2 SYGVKD. Here the CDR3 reads CATSFGHENQPQHF. CDR3 DNA sequence: TGTGCCACCTCCTTTGGGCATGAGAATCAGCCCCAGCATTTT.

This clone has a handful of counts. The chain combines TRBV2 with TRBJ2-1, with TRBD2 identical over 11 bases. Germline values: CDR1 SNHLY, CDR2 FYNNEI. V lost 2 bases, J lost 9 bases, and 9 bases stayed unmatched. The CDR3 is 16 amino acids. The CDR3 spells CASSERVAGGRVEQFF. CDR3 DNA sequence: TGTGCCAGCAGTGAAAGAGTAGCGGGAGGGCGGGTTGAGCAGTTCTTC.

V gene TRBV27 combines with J gene TRBJ2-3; D might be TRBD1 (5 bases). Trimming removed 7 bases at V and 4 bases at J, with 15 bases between. CDR3 size: 14 residues. Germline values: CDR1 MNHEY, CDR2 SMNVEV (reference sequence). The CDR3 region has the DNA TGTGCCAGCACCACGAGAAGGGGTGCAGATACGCAGTATTTT. Encoded protein: CASTTRRGADTQYF.